This T cell receptor beta chain was profiled in a study of brain metastases from non-small cell lung cancer. Study results and limitations: Paired brain metastases and primary tumors largely shared TCR repertoires.

V was cut by 5 bases and J by 4 bases, with 15 bases left in between. CDR1 and CDR2 from the germline V gene are MNHEY and SVGAGI. The CDR3 is made up of 15 amino acids. Remarks on this clone: Antigen specificity is unknown.

Data came from immunoSEQ multiplex PCR; TCRdb stores just in-frame clones and leaves some out. The repertoire holds approximately 4,500 clones, with just under 85% as singletons. This chain connects TRBV6-5 to TRBJ2-1, with D perhaps being TRBD1 or TRBD2 (5 bases each). The TCR originated in a donor at least 40 years old with non-small cell lung cancer. The sample taken for sequencing was primary lung tumor tissue. CDR3 loop: CASSKGRIYYNEQFF. The CDR3 region has the DNA TGTGCCAGCAGTAAGGGACGGATATATTACAATGAGCAGTTCTTC.